This record concerns one TCR beta chain sequence. The data are from a study of blood T cell repertoires in COVID-19. Study-level background: In each case, the material was cDNA or gDNA derived from T cells, B-cell-depleted T cells, or PBMCs.

The germline V gene has CDR1 SEHNR and CDR2 FQNEAQ (reference sequence). V dropped 7 bases and J dropped 2; count of bases not matched to a gene: 8. The length of the CDR3 is 14 residues. Original processing notes: Estimated nucleated cell counts came from reference gene primer amplification. The table came from immunoSEQ multiplex PCR; TCRdb's copy has only in-frame clones and leaves some out. V, J and clone size are taken as reported in that table, and D and trimming were inferred from the DNA itself. Seen here are 220,000 or so clones, around 86% observed once, and the top ten hold 7% to 10%. The Seattle patients joined while their infection was active and were tracked longitudinally afterward.

Sample: peripheral blood. The chain recombines TRBV7-9 with TRBJ2-7, with TRBD1 identical over 7 bases. The source is an elderly woman with COVID-19, enrolled during active disease. CDR3 DNA sequence: TGTGCCAGCACCCGCGACAGGGTCCCCTACGAGCAGTACTTC. Translation: CASTRDRVPYEQYF.